Below, 18 T cell receptor beta chains from the same sample are listed, as sequenced in a study of graft-versus-host responses after intestinal transplantation. Assay used: immunoSEQ multiplex PCR; TCRdb lists only in-frame clones, some missing. The sample has over 70,000 clones, 90% seen once; the top ten hold 3.5% to 5%. These receptors' targets are unknown. Specimen: unstimulated CD8+ T cells sorted from spleen or lymph node cells, collected before transplant. The receptors here all came from a human donor who was the organ donor for an intestinal transplant.

The chain has TRBV27 and TRBJ2-4; D is ambiguous. The germline V gene has CDR1 MNHEY and CDR2 SMNVEV (reference sequence). The V and J ends lost 8 bases and 1 base respectively, with 9 bases between them. This CDR3 has 13 amino acids. The chain's CDR3 is CASFEKAKNIQYF. Written as DNA, the CDR3 is TGTGCCAGCTTCGAGAAGGCCAAAAACATTCAGTACTTC.

This rearrangement joins TRBV10-3 to TRBJ2-1; TRBD2 matches 8 bases. This CDR3 is built from 16 residues. CDR1 and CDR2 from the germline V gene are ENHRY and SYGVKD. V lost 6 bases, J lost 8 bases, and 15 bases stayed unmatched. This CDR3 is CAISPRGGGTLDEQFF. CDR3 DNA sequence: TGTGCCATCAGCCCCCGGGGCGGGGGGACTCTGGATGAGCAGTTCTTC.

J is TRBJ1-4 and V is TRBV25-1; 10 nucleotides line up with TRBD1. This CDR3 has 17 amino acids. CDR1 and CDR2 from the germline V gene are MGHDK and SYGVNS. With V trimmed by 3 bases and J by 4 bases, 8 bases remained unmatched. CDR3 bases: TGTGCCAGCAGTGATTCAGACAGGGGGCCTCGTAATGAAAAACTGTTTTTT. Protein product: CASSDSDRGPRNEKLFF.

The V gene is TRBV9, the J gene TRBJ2-4, with 9 bases matching TRBD1. Germline V gives CDR1 SGDLS, CDR2 YYNGEE. Trimming cost V 4 bases and J 3 bases; bases outside gene matches: 8. The length of the CDR3 is 16 residues. CDR3 DNA sequence: TGTGCCAGCAGCTCCGGGACAGGGAACTTCAAAAACATTCAGTACTTC. Its protein is CASSSGTGNFKNIQYF.

This clone was counted a few times. V is TRBV5-8 and J is TRBJ1-2, with unresolved D. This CDR3 region has 9 residues. CDR1 SGHTS and CDR2 YDEGEE come from the germline V gene. The ends were cut back, 6 bases at V and 5 bases at J, with 2 bases in the middle. CDR3 sequence: CASTYGYTF. The CDR3 bases are TGTGCCAGCACATATGGCTACACCTTC.

The chain is built from TRBV28 and TRBJ2-3, with 7 bases aligning to TRBD2. CDR3 length: 16 residues. Germline-derived CDR1 and CDR2 are MDHEN and SYDVKM. Trimming removed 2 bases from V and 0 bases from J; junction bases left unmatched: 5. CDR3 region: CASSLHAGESTDTQYF. For the CDR3, the DNA is TGTGCCAGCAGTTTACATGCGGGGGAGAGCACAGATACGCAGTATTTT.

The chain links TRBV5-4 to TRBJ2-7, with 8 positions matching TRBD2. CDR1 is SGHNT and CDR2 is YYREEE in the germline V gene (reference sequence). With 2 bases clipped from V and 5 bases from J, the junction kept 3 bases outside the gene matches. The CDR3 consists of 13 residues. In DNA, the CDR3 is TGTGCCAGCAGCTTCGGGGGGGACGACGAGCAGTACGTC. This encodes CASSFGGDDEQYV.

Here the CDR3 reads CASSYGTGGGYGYTF. The CDR3 DNA follows: TGTGCCAGCAGTTACGGGACAGGGGGCGGCTATGGCTACACCTTC. The chain carries TRBV6-5 and TRBJ1-2, with TRBD1 matching 12 bases. With 2 bases clipped from V and 4 bases from J, the junction kept 2 bases outside the gene matches. Germline V gene lookup returns CDR1 MNHEY and CDR2 SVGAGI. CDR3 size: 15 residues.

The chain employs TRBV4-1 and TRBJ1-5, with a possible D match to TRBD1 (5 bases). The CDR3 spans 15 residues. Trimming pared 2 bases from V and 2 bases from J, leaving 10 bases between. The germline CDR1 and CDR2 sequences are MGHRA and YSYEKL. The CDR3 nucleotides are TGCGCCAGCAGCCAACTCGAACAGGGCAATCAGCCCCAGCATTTT. This translates into CASSQLEQGNQPQHF.

J is TRBJ1-5 and V is TRBV4-3, with D unclear. CDR1 and CDR2 (germline): LGHNA, YSLEER. V lost 0 bases to trimming and J lost 8 bases, with 8 bases between them. The CDR3 is 13 residues long. CDR3 nucleotides: TGCGCCAGCAGCCAAGATCGAGAGGAGCCCCAGCATTTT. Encoded protein: CASSQDREEPQHF.

V gene TRBV5-6 combines with J gene TRBJ1-1; 9 bases line up with TRBD1. V trimming: 5 bases; J trimming: 5 bases; junction bases outside the gene matches: 7. The CDR3 loop spans 14 amino acids. Germline V gene sequence: CDR1 SGHDT, CDR2 YYEEEE. Here the CDR3 reads CASRTGTGMTEAFF. The DNA for the CDR3 is TGTGCCAGCAGGACCGGGACAGGGATGACTGAAGCTTTCTTT.

The chain recombines TRBV27 with TRBJ2-3, with D possibly TRBD2 on 5 matching bases. The CDR3 has 13 amino acids. Trimming cost V 2 bases and J 6 bases, with 9 bases left between them. In germline, CDR1 is MNHEY, CDR2 SMNVEV (reference sequence). The CDR3 protein is CASSLGPGDTQYF. The CDR3 coding sequence is TGTGCCAGCAGTTTAGGCCCGGGGGATACGCAGTATTTT.

This clone was counted only a few times. CDR3 residues: CASSQEDSINQPQHF. The CDR3 coding sequence is TGTGCCAGCAGCCAAGAGGACAGCATAAATCAGCCCCAGCATTTT. The chain carries TRBV4-2 and TRBJ1-5; possibly TRBD1 for D (6 bases). V was trimmed by 0 bases and J by 4 bases, leaving 10 bases between them. The CDR3 loop spans 15 amino acids. Germline V CDR1 and CDR2: LGHNA, YNFKEQ.

V gene TRBV27 combines with J gene TRBJ1-6; D remains ambiguous. CDR3 length: 13 amino acids. Trimming removed 5 bases at V and 11 bases at J, with 13 bases between. Germline values: CDR1 MNHEY, CDR2 SMNVEV (reference sequence). The CDR3 coding sequence is TGTGCCAGCAGTCCTTTTAACATGGCACCCCTCCACTTT. Translated: CASSPFNMAPLHF.

This chain links TRBV9 with TRBJ2-3, with a weak D call TRBD1 (6 bases). The CDR3 spans 17 residues. Trimming cost V 0 bases and J 6 bases, with 20 bases left between them. Germline values: CDR1 SGDLS, CDR2 YYNGEE. The CDR3: CASSVEGWVRGSDTQYF. The CDR3 coding sequence is TGTGCCAGCAGCGTAGAGGGGTGGGTCAGGGGATCCGATACGCAGTATTTT.

The CDR3 reads CASSVGPQDPYGYTF. In nucleotides, the CDR3 is TGTGCCAGCAGCGTAGGACCACAGGACCCCTATGGCTACACCTTC. The rearrangement links TRBV9 to TRBJ1-2, with D tentatively TRBD1 (5 bases). Per germline, CDR1 SGDLS and CDR2 YYNGEE. The CDR3 spans 15 residues. V lost 0 bases, J lost 4 bases, and 13 bases lay in between.

In nucleotides, the CDR3 is TGTGCCAGCTCGGACGACAGGGGGGAGAGACTAGCGGGGAACAATGAGCAGTTCTTC. Translation gives CASSDDRGERLAGNNEQFF. The chain carries TRBV18 and TRBJ2-1, with 11 bases fitting TRBD2. Germline V gene lookup returns CDR1 KGHSH and CDR2 LQKENI. CDR3 length equals 19 residues. V shed 6 bases, J shed 5 bases, and the junction held 18 bases outside the gene matches. Looking up the rest from reference TRBV18 and TRBJ2-1 gives the full variable domain: NAGVMQNPRHLVRRRGQEARLRCSPMKGHSHVYWYRQLPEEGLKFMVYLQKENIIDESGMPKERFSAEFPKEGPSILRIQQVVRGDSAAYFCASSDDRGERLAGNNEQFFGPGTRLTVL.

The chain is built from TRBV30 and TRBJ1-6; 7 bases align to TRBD1. J lost 10 bases, V lost 8 bases, and 8 bases had no gene match. Germline CDR1 GTSNPN, CDR2 SVGIG (reference sequence). The CDR3 covers 12 residues. The CDR3 spells CAQRRGRSPLHF. As DNA, the CDR3 is TGTGCCCAAAGGAGGGGGCGATCACCCCTCCACTTT.